The 27 T cell receptor beta chains below were found in one sample sequenced in a study of cytomegalovirus exposure and HLA in healthy donors. With 60 Vbeta and 13 Jbeta primers, the PCR was carried out. The data were produced by immunoSEQ multiplex PCR, yet TCRdb's version contains in-frame clones alone and is incomplete. The data show about 110,000 clones, 81% seen once. Specimen: PBMCs. All receptors come from a woman younger than 45 in good health and CMV-seronegative.

The chain joins TRBV5-1 to TRBJ2-7, with 11 bases lining up with TRBD2. The CDR3 consists of 16 residues. Per germline, CDR1 SGHRS and CDR2 YFSETQ. J was trimmed by 2 bases and V by 0 bases; bases with no gene match: 4. The CDR3 DNA sequence: TGCGCCAGCAGCTTGGGTACTAGCGGGGGAGCCTACGAGCAGTACTTC. Translating it yields CASSLGTSGGAYEQYF. Full variable domain (rest looked up from reference TRBV5-1 and TRBJ2-7): KAGVTQTPRYLIKTRGQQVTLSCSPISGHRSVSWYQQTPGQGLQFLFEYFSETQRNKGNFPGRFSGRQFSNSRSEMNVSTLELGDSALYLCASSLGTSGGAYEQYFGPGTRLTVT.

This clone came up once. The chain links TRBV29-1 to TRBJ1-1; 9 bases align to TRBD1. This CDR3 spans 13 amino acids. V dropped 5 bases and J dropped 11; count of bases not matched to a gene: 12. Germline CDR1 SQVTM, CDR2 ANQGSEA. CDR3 DNA: TGCAGCGTTACCCGGACAGGGGACAGTCTCGCTTTCTTT. Residues: CSVTRTGDSLAFF.

CDR3 DNA sequence: TGTGCCAGCAGCGGCGGACAGGGCGAAAGTCGGTCTGAAAAACTGTTTTTT. As protein: CASSGGQGESRSEKLFF. The V and J genes are TRBV5-4 and TRBJ1-4, with 8 bases identical to TRBD1. There are 17 residues in the CDR3. Germline CDR1 is SGHNT and CDR2 is YYREEE (reference sequence). Trimming took 4 bases from V and 7 from J; bases not matched to a gene: 15.

This chain uses TRBV27 with TRBJ2-3, with unresolved D. The germline gives CDR1 MNHEY, CDR2 SMNVEV (reference sequence). Trimming left V 6 bases short and J 0 bases short, with 7 bases between. The CDR3 is 13 residues long. CDR3 nucleotides: TGTGCCAGCAGCCCCACTAGCACAGATACGCAGTATTTT. Translated: CASSPTSTDTQYF.

The chain links TRBV4-1 to TRBJ2-1, with 13 bases identical to TRBD2. CDR1 MGHRA and CDR2 YSYEKL come from the germline V gene. This CDR3 region has 19 residues. With 4 bases clipped from V and 7 bases from J, the junction kept 16 bases outside the gene matches. The chain's CDR3 is CASSPSRTSGRAGLNEQFF. The CDR3, as DNA: TGCGCCAGCAGCCCCTCCCGGACTAGCGGGAGAGCGGGATTAAATGAGCAGTTCTTC.

The J gene is TRBJ2-7, the V gene TRBV11-3, with D possibly TRBD1 on 6 matching bases. There are 17 residues in the CDR3. Germline V gives CDR1 SGHNT, CDR2 YENEEA. V was cut by 5 bases and J by 0 bases, with 20 bases left in between. CDR3 region: CASSQSDWGHNSYEQYF. Here the CDR3 DNA reads TGTGCCAGCAGCCAAAGCGATTGGGGACACAACTCCTACGAGCAGTACTTC.

Only one count was recorded for this clone. The chain links TRBV19 to TRBJ2-7, with TRBD1 identical over 7 bases. The V segment lost 1 base and the J segment 3 bases; nucleotides outside the gene matches: 9. Germline V CDR1 and CDR2: LNHDA, SQIVND (reference sequence). The CDR3 extends over 16 amino acids. This chain's CDR3 is CASSIVAQTGIYEQYF. For the CDR3, the DNA is TGTGCCAGTAGTATAGTGGCCCAGACAGGGATCTACGAGCAGTACTTC. Full variable domain (rest looked up from reference TRBV19 and TRBJ2-7): DGGITQSPKYLFRKEGQNVTLSCEQNLNHDAMYWYRQDPGQGLRLIYYSQIVNDFQKGDIAEGYSVSREKKESFPLTVTSAQKNPTAFYLCASSIVAQTGIYEQYFGPGTRLTVT.

The J gene is TRBJ2-3, the V gene TRBV5-8; TRBD1 matches at 7 bases. Germline V CDR1 and CDR2: SGHTS, YDEGEE. The CDR3 is made up of 15 amino acids. The trim removed 4 bases at V and 0 bases at J, leaving 5 bases unmatched. The CDR3 DNA sequence: TGTGCCAGCAGCGGCCTACAGGGGAGCACAGATACGCAGTATTTT. This encodes CASSGLQGSTDTQYF.

The chain has TRBV4-2 and TRBJ2-7, with TRBD1 as a possible D gene (6 bases). Per germline, CDR1 LGHNA and CDR2 YNFKEQ. Trimming stripped 0 bases from V and 9 bases from J, with 15 bases between. This CDR3 is 14 amino acids long. Written as DNA, the CDR3 is TGTGCCAGCAGCCAAGATCTTACGGACAGCGTGCAGTACTTC. It encodes CASSQDLTDSVQYF.

V usage is TRBV19 and J usage is TRBJ1-1; possibly TRBD1 for D (5 bases). V lost 5 bases, J lost 7 bases, and 11 bases lay in between. The CDR3 runs to 12 residues. Looked up from germline, CDR1 is LNHDA and CDR2 is SQIVND (reference sequence). CDR3: CASSGEGLEAFF. The CDR3 bases are TGTGCCAGTAGTGGGGAGGGACTTGAAGCTTTCTTT.

The chain employs TRBV6-6 and TRBJ1-4, with D possibly TRBD1 on 6 matching bases. V was shortened by 4 bases and J by 1 base, with 10 bases between the two germline ends. This CDR3 is built from 15 residues. CDR1 and CDR2 from the germline V gene are MNHNY and SVGAGI (reference sequence). The CDR3 bases are TGTGCCAGCAGTTCGTCAGGGGAAACTAATGAAAAACTGTTTTTT. It encodes CASSSSGETNEKLFF.

J is TRBJ2-1 and V is TRBV11-1, with TRBD2 matching 8 bases. This CDR3 comprises 14 residues. Trimming cost V 1 base and J 7 bases; bases outside gene matches: 3. Germline V gene data show CDR1 as SGHAT and CDR2 as FQDESV (reference sequence). In nucleotides, the CDR3 is TGTGCCAGCAGCTTAGGCCGGGAGGGAAATGAGCAGTTCTTC. Amino acids: CASSLGREGNEQFF.

This clone has just a few counts. The V call is TRBV6-6, the J call TRBJ1-6; D is perhaps TRBD1 (5 bases). CDR3 length: 10 residues. Looked up from germline, CDR1 is MNHNY and CDR2 is SVGAGI (reference sequence). Trimming shortened V by 11 bases and J by 14 bases, and 13 bases separated the two germline ends. The CDR3 protein is CAAGDLALHF. Here the CDR3 DNA reads TGTGCCGCGGGGGATTTGGCCCTCCACTTT.

This clone was seen a single time. The rearrangement joins TRBV7-2 to TRBJ2-1; 7 positions agree with TRBD1. This CDR3 contains 15 residues. J lost 0 bases, V lost 5 bases, and 4 bases had no gene match. The germline V gene encodes CDR1 SGHTA and CDR2 FQGNSA. The CDR3 is CASSPDRSSYNEQFF. The CDR3 DNA reads TGTGCCAGCAGCCCGGACAGGAGCTCCTACAATGAGCAGTTCTTC.

The chain employs TRBV11-3 and TRBJ2-1, with D possibly matching TRBD1 (6 bases). The CDR3 loop spans 16 amino acids. Per the germline V gene, CDR1 is SGHNT and CDR2 is YENEEA. Trimming took off 6 bases at V and 6 bases at J, with 21 bases between the two ends. The CDR3 loop is CASSHRRNRDTNEQFF. The CDR3, as DNA: TGTGCCAGCAGTCATAGAAGGAACCGGGACACCAATGAGCAGTTCTTC.

This chain connects TRBV5-6 to TRBJ1-2; 7 bases map to TRBD1. V gave up 4 bases and J gave up 5 bases; unmatched junction bases: 8. The CDR3 has 14 amino acids. Germline V lookup: CDR1 SGHDT, CDR2 YYEEEE. The CDR3 reads CASSGKTGRYGYTF. The DNA of the CDR3 is TGTGCCAGCAGCGGCAAGACAGGGAGGTATGGCTACACCTTC. The full variable domain, with the rest looked up from reference TRBV5-6 and TRBJ1-2, is DAGVTQSPTHLIKTRGQQVTLRCSPKSGHDTVSWYQQALGQGPQFIFQYYEEEERQRGNFPDRFSGHQFPNYSSELNVNALLLGDSALYLCASSGKTGRYGYTFGSGTRLTVV.

In nucleotides, the CDR3 is TGTGCCAGCGCGTGGGCCCTTGACGGGACCCAGTACTTC. It translates to CASAWALDGTQYF. This chain joins TRBV7-8 and TRBJ2-5; the D is unclear. Germline loops: CDR1 SGHVS, CDR2 FQNEAQ. The length of the CDR3 is 13 residues. V dropped 8 bases and J dropped 7 bases, with 17 bases sitting between them.

V is TRBV28 and J is TRBJ2-5; 7 nucleotides line up with TRBD2. The length of the CDR3 is 13 residues. Germline V gene data show CDR1 as MDHEN and CDR2 as SYDVKM. After removal of 5 bases from V and 5 bases from J, the junction contained 5 bases not matched to a gene. In DNA form, the CDR3 reads TGTGCCAGCAGTGCCCCGCGGGAGGAGACCCAGTACTTC. Its translation: CASSAPREETQYF. Complete variable domain (other parts from reference TRBV28 and TRBJ2-5): DVKVTQSSRYLVKRTGEKVFLECVQDMDHENMFWYRQDPGLGLRLIYFSYDVKMKEKGDIPEGYSVSREKKERFSLILESASTNQTSMYLCASSAPREETQYFGPGTRLLVL.

V gene TRBV7-7 combines with J gene TRBJ2-1, with 8 bases aligning to TRBD2. The CDR3 spans 16 residues. V trimming: 1 base; J trimming: 4 bases; junction bases outside the gene matches: 6. Per germline, CDR1 SSHAT and CDR2 FNYEAQ (reference sequence). The CDR3: CASSLGVAGTYNEQFF. DNA of the CDR3: TGTGCCAGCAGCTTAGGAGTAGCGGGAACATACAATGAGCAGTTCTTC.

The rearrangement joins TRBV7-3 to TRBJ1-2; TRBD1 matches 9 bases. The CDR3 sequence is 13 residues long. Germline CDR1 is SGHTA and CDR2 is FQGTGA. The trim removed 6 bases at V and 8 bases at J, leaving 7 bases unmatched. This chain's CDR3 is CASRPTGGRGYTF. CDR3 DNA sequence: TGTGCCAGCAGGCCAACAGGGGGCAGGGGCTACACCTTC.

The J gene is TRBJ2-7, the V gene TRBV4-1; 10 positions agree with TRBD1. The ends lost 6 bases at V and 4 bases at J; junction bases unmatched: 9. Looked up from germline, CDR1 is MGHRA and CDR2 is YSYEKL. The CDR3 extends over 15 amino acids. The DNA of the CDR3 is TGCGCCAGCAGACAACCCGGGACAGGGGATTACGAGCAGTACTTC. As protein: CASRQPGTGDYEQYF.

V and J are TRBV19 and TRBJ1-2, with TRBD1 matching over 7 bases. Trimming cost V 4 bases and J 0 bases; bases outside gene matches: 5. The CDR3 has 15 residues. Germline assignment: CDR1 LNHDA and CDR2 SQIVND (reference sequence). The CDR3 loop reads CASSRNRGANYGYTF. Here the CDR3 DNA reads TGTGCCAGTAGTAGAAACAGGGGAGCTAACTATGGCTACACCTTC.

This chain uses TRBV27 with TRBJ2-7; perhaps TRBD2 as D (6 bases). V lost 4 bases, J lost 3 bases, and 22 bases lay in between. This CDR3 has 17 residues. Germline assignment: CDR1 MNHEY and CDR2 SMNVEV (reference sequence). Here the CDR3 DNA reads TGTGCCAGCAGTTCCCCTCGGGGGAAAGTCCCCATCTACGAGCAGTACTTC. It is translated as CASSSPRGKVPIYEQYF.

The chain uses TRBV7-3 and TRBJ1-3; D call uncertain. The V end lost 2 bases, the J end lost 0 bases, and 11 bases lay between the germline ends. This CDR3 has 16 amino acids. Germline V CDR1 and CDR2: SGHTA, FQGTGA. CDR3 DNA: TGTGCCAGCAGCTTATTTCCCCCAGACTCTGGAAACACCATATATTTT. It yields the protein CASSLFPPDSGNTIYF.

This clone was counted once. The J gene is TRBJ2-4, the V gene TRBV29-1, with 11 positions matching TRBD2. The CDR3 runs to 15 residues. Germline loops: CDR1 SQVTM, CDR2 ANQGSEA. J gave up 6 bases and V 5 bases, and 9 bases lay outside the gene matches. The CDR3 spells CSVNLAGGGPNIQYF. CDR3 sequence (DNA): TGCAGCGTTAACTTAGCGGGAGGGGGGCCAAACATTCAGTACTTC.

This rearrangement joins TRBV7-2 to TRBJ2-3, with 12 bases aligning to TRBD2. The CDR3 extends over 16 amino acids. V gave up 1 base and J gave up 6 bases; unmatched junction bases: 5. Per the germline V gene, CDR1 is SGHTA and CDR2 is FQGNSA. CDR3 DNA: TGTGCCAGCAGCTTAGTGACTAGCGGGAGAGGCGATACGCAGTATTTT. This translates into CASSLVTSGRGDTQYF.

The J gene is TRBJ2-7, the V gene TRBV5-4; possible D gene TRBD1, 5 bases. Germline V gene sequence: CDR1 SGHNT, CDR2 YYREEE (reference sequence). V lost 4 bases to trimming and J lost 2 bases, with 16 bases between them. This CDR3 has 15 amino acids. The DNA of the CDR3 is TGTGCCAGCAGCGGGGCCCAGGACGCGGCCTACGAGCAGTACTTC. Translated, it gives CASSGAQDAAYEQYF.